This T cell receptor beta chain stems from a study of control samples from healthy donors and cancer patients. Profiling relied on immunoSEQ multiplex PCR, and the TCRdb table lists in-frame clones only, not all of them. The sample holds 100,000 to 150,000 clones, more than 85% seen once. The sample taken for sequencing was blood. The clonotype was recovered from a man between 18 and 35 years old in good health.

DNA for the CDR3: TGTGCCACCAGTGACTCCGACAGGGGAGGAGAAGAGACCCAGTACTTC. Its translation: CATSDSDRGGEETQYF. The chain recombines TRBV24-1 with TRBJ2-5, with 8 nucleotides matching TRBD1. The CDR3 extends over 16 amino acids. Trimming removed 4 bases from V and 3 bases from J; junction bases left unmatched: 9. Germline CDR1 KGHDR, CDR2 SFDVKD.